This T cell receptor beta chain was documented in a study of blood T cell repertoires in COVID-19. Study-wide background: Whether acute or convalescent, the COVID-19 samples came from the United States, Italy and Spain.

Source study methods: Nucleated cell number was recorded as an estimate derived from reference gene primer amplification. Only in-frame clones appear in the TCRdb table, and some are missing; sequencing was by immunoSEQ multiplex PCR. V and J calls and clone size follow that table, whereas D and trimming were derived from the DNA. The sample carries about 330,000 clones, 86% recorded once. This CDR3 is built from 12 residues. V was shortened by 3 bases and J by 3 bases, with 5 bases between the two germline ends. Participants came from around 25 US areas, aged roughly 18 to 95 years. Each participant's cohort was designated according to participant-reported clinical history.

The sample consisted of PBMCs or T cells enriched from blood (not recorded which). The chain uses TRBV12-3 or TRBV12-4 and TRBJ1-2; D gene unclear. The receptor was isolated from a woman aged 18-29 years who had recovered from COVID-19. CDR3 amino acids: CASSFVDYGYTF. The CDR3 DNA reads TGTGCCAGCAGTTTTGTCGACTATGGCTACACCTTC.